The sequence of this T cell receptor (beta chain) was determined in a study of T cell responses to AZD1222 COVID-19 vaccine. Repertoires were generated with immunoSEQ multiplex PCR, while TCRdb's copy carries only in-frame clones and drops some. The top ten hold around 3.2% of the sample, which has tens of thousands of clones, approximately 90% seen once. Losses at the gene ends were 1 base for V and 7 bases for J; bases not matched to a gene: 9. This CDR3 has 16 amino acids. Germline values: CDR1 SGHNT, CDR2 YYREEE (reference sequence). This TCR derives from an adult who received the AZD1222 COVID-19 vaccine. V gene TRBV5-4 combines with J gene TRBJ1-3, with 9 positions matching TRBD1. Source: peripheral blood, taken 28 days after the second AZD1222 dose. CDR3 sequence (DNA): TGTGCCAGCAGCTTGCATACAGGGGGCGGTCGGAACACCATATATTTT. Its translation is CASSLHTGGGRNTIYF.